The 8 T cell receptor beta chains listed next were all sequenced from one sample in a study of Ad26.COV2.S vaccination and SARS-CoV-2 variants. Measured with immunoSEQ multiplex PCR; TCRdb has only the in-frame clones, and not every one. The sample records around 450,000 clones, 90% being singletons. Regarding treatment: roughly 20 received Ad26.COV2.S at low or high dose, single or two shots; roughly five received placebo; per-sample allocation not given. Following the first vaccine or placebo injection, samples were taken on day 63. Sample: peripheral blood, taken in a trial of Ad26.COV2.S vaccine versus placebo. The receptors come from a person between 18 and 59 years old who received the Ad26.COV2.S COVID-19 vaccine or a placebo.

This clone has only a few counts. This sequence joins TRBV9 and TRBJ2-1; D gene unclear. Trimming cost V 3 bases and J 7 bases, with 8 bases left between them. The CDR3 extends over 12 amino acids. In germline, CDR1 is SGDLS, CDR2 YYNGEE. The CDR3 DNA reads as TGTGCCAGCAGCGCGCGAGAAAATGAGCAGTTCTTC. The encoded protein is CASSARENEQFF.

The rearrangement uses TRBV5-1 and TRBJ2-3, with unresolved D. V lost 4 bases and J lost 0, with 15 bases in between. Germline V CDR1 and CDR2: SGHRS, YFSETQ. The CDR3 runs to 16 residues. CDR3 sequence reads: CASSRMAAGSTDTQYF. The CDR3 region has the DNA TGCGCCAGCAGCCGGATGGCAGCAGGTAGCACAGATACGCAGTATTTT.

The chain links TRBV5-1 to TRBJ2-1; 10 nucleotides match TRBD2. Germline loops: CDR1 SGHRS, CDR2 YFSETQ. The CDR3 is 13 residues long. V was clipped by 7 bases and J by 6 bases; unmatched bases: 4. The chain's CDR3 is CASGLAGANEQFF. The CDR3 DNA reads TGCGCCAGCGGGCTAGCGGGAGCCAATGAGCAGTTCTTC.

V is TRBV28 and J is TRBJ1-5, with D uncertain. CDR3 length: 12 residues. V was pared by 8 bases and J by 9 bases, with 14 bases between. Germline V gene data show CDR1 as MDHEN and CDR2 as SYDVKM. The CDR3 region has the DNA TGTGCCAGCCTGTCTCAACAAGGGCCCCAGCATTTT. Its protein product is CASLSQQGPQHF.

Only one count was recorded for this clone. The gene calls are TRBV27 and TRBJ2-2, with D hard to call. Germline CDR1 and CDR2: MNHEY and SMNVEV (reference sequence). V lost 1 base, J lost 5 bases, and 14 bases lay in between. The CDR3 sequence is 16 residues long. In DNA, the CDR3 is TGTGCCAGCAGTTTATTAGTAAGGGATGGAACCGGGGAGCTGTTTTTT. Translated, it gives CASSLLVRDGTGELFF.

The V and J genes are TRBV10-3 and TRBJ2-2; D might be TRBD2 (6 bases). CDR1 is ENHRY, CDR2 SYGVKD, per germline. Between the trimmed V and J ends, which lost 4 bases and 6 bases, there was a span of 12 bases. This CDR3 has 14 residues. The CDR3 DNA follows: TGTGCCATCAGTGCGGGACTGATCTCCGGGGAGCTGTTTTTT. This sequence encodes CAISAGLISGELFF.

The rearrangement links TRBV27 to TRBJ2-7, with D perhaps matching TRBD1 (6 bases). The germline V and J ends were trimmed by 2 bases and 4 bases, with 9 bases remaining between them. The CDR3 spans 13 residues. CDR1 is MNHEY and CDR2 is SMNVEV in the germline V gene (reference sequence). The CDR3 nucleotides read TGTGCCAGCAGTTTAGGGGACACATACGAGCAGTACTTC. This translates into CASSLGDTYEQYF.

The V gene is TRBV7-8, the J gene TRBJ2-7; TRBD2 aligns across 11 bases. V gave up 5 bases and J gave up 2 bases; unmatched junction bases: 5. Germline values: CDR1 SGHVS, CDR2 FQNEAQ. CDR3 size: 15 residues. CDR3: CASSATSGSAYEQYF. CDR3 nucleotides: TGTGCCAGCAGCGCCACTAGCGGGAGCGCCTACGAGCAGTACTTC.